What follows describes a single T cell receptor beta chain. Its antigen remains unidentified. Library construction for TCR beta used iRepertoire HTBI primers and Arm-PCR of CDR3 regions. Each CDR3 protein gets one entry after TCRdb re-called the multiplex PCR reads with MiXCR. The sample lists roughly 700,000 distinct CDR3 sequences; about 32% were seen once. Specified time point: persistent/refractory GD, antithyroid drugs over 5 years with positive TRAb. The TCR library was prepared using RNA isolated from PBMCs. Recruitment took place at an endocrinology department in Xi'an, China. This entry comes from a study of regulatory T cells in long-lasting Graves disease. Study-level points and caveats: Compared with new cases, persistent Graves' patients showed reduced TCR diversity.

This specimen consisted of peripheral blood mononuclear cells (PBMCs), obtained when the disease was refractory, from a patient treated with antithyroid drugs. This clonotype was sampled from a female donor with Graves disease.

The CDR3 here is CSASSGTSSYNEQFF. CDR3 bases: TGCAGTGCTAGTTCCGGCACTAGCAGCTACAATGAGCAGTTCTTC. The chain joins TRBV20-1 to TRBJ2-1, with D tentatively TRBD2 (6 bases). Trimming shortened V by 3 bases and J by 3 bases, and 15 bases separated the two germline ends. The germline V gene encodes CDR1 DFQATT and CDR2 SNEGSKA (reference sequence). CDR3 length equals 15 residues.